The 19 T cell receptor beta chains listed next were all sequenced from one sample in a study of T cells in narcolepsy (dated by TCRdb to about 2018). Library preparation employed the immunoSEQ multiplex PCR assay. The table comes from immuneACCESS by way of TCRdb, which keeps in-frame sequences with V and J called. Part of the clones is missing from these tables; in studies checked, under half for an unresolved V gene and the rest for unknown reasons. Recorded for this sample are about 32,000 clones; roughly 80% of them occurred a single time. Roughly 3.5% of the sample comes from the top ten. The sequencing sample was made of memory (CD45RA-) CD4+ T cells from blood. The sample's cell subset or site label, in plain terms: memory T cells sorted ex vivo from peripheral blood. These TCRs come from a human donor in good health.

The J gene is TRBJ2-3, the V gene TRBV19; 10 bases map to TRBD1. V was clipped by 5 bases and J by 3 bases; unmatched bases: 8. The length of the CDR3 is 16 residues. Germline V gives CDR1 LNHDA, CDR2 SQIVND (reference sequence). The DNA for the CDR3 is TGTGCCAGTAGTGACCGTGGGGGACAGGGGACAGATACGCAGTATTTT. Translating it yields CASSDRGGQGTDTQYF.

The chain links TRBV30 to TRBJ1-6, with 11 bases lining up with TRBD1. The CDR3 spans 17 residues. V lost 3 bases to trimming and J lost 16 bases; unmatched junction nucleotides: 20. Looked up from germline, CDR1 is GTSNPN and CDR2 is SVGIG (reference sequence). The CDR3 reads CAWSRPPGRDRGLFLHF. CDR3 bases: TGTGCCTGGAGCCGCCCTCCGGGCCGGGACAGGGGGTTGTTTCTCCACTTT.

The CDR3 loop is CARGSDRQETQYF. The CDR3 DNA is TGTGCCCGTGGATCGGACCGCCAAGAGACCCAGTACTTC. V is TRBV30 and J is TRBJ2-5; no clear D gene. This CDR3 spans 13 amino acids. The germline CDR1 and CDR2 sequences are GTSNPN and SVGIG (reference sequence). V gave up 8 bases and J gave up 1 base, with 14 bases separating them.

This clone was recorded a few times. The rearrangement uses TRBV19 and TRBJ1-5; D is undetermined. This CDR3 spans 14 amino acids. V dropped 1 base and J dropped 4 bases, with 8 bases sitting between them. From germline, CDR1 is LNHDA and CDR2 SQIVND (reference sequence). CDR3 sequence reads: CASSIVAGNQPQHF. CDR3 sequence (DNA): TGTGCCAGTAGTATAGTCGCGGGGAATCAGCCCCAGCATTTT.

The chain combines TRBV2 with TRBJ2-3; 12 bases map to TRBD2. Germline-derived CDR1 and CDR2 are SNHLY and FYNNEI. The CDR3 contains 16 residues. V dropped 5 bases and J dropped 4; count of bases not matched to a gene: 7. The CDR3 protein is CASSYSSGRAADTQYF. The CDR3 DNA follows: TGTGCCAGCAGTTACTCTAGCGGGAGGGCCGCAGATACGCAGTATTTT.

This clone appeared a single time. The J gene is TRBJ2-5, the V gene TRBV4-1; TRBD2 might be the D (6 bases). The CDR3 loop spans 14 amino acids. Germline CDR1 and CDR2: MGHRA and YSYEKL. The V gene lost 4 bases and the J gene lost 2 bases, with 11 bases spanning the gap. The CDR3 region is CASSLRAGQETQYF. CDR3 sequence (DNA): TGCGCCAGCAGCCTTCGCGCGGGGCAAGAGACCCAGTACTTC.

The rearrangement joins TRBV18 to TRBJ1-2, with 10 positions matching TRBD1. Germline CDR1 and CDR2: KGHSH and LQKENI. This CDR3 is built from 14 residues. The V and J ends lost 3 bases and 7 bases, in that order; junction bases with no gene match: 5. The CDR3: CASSPGQGTFGYTF. In DNA, the CDR3 is TGTGCCAGCTCACCGGGACAGGGGACGTTTGGCTACACCTTC.

The chain carries TRBV11-3 and TRBJ1-1; D call uncertain. The germline gives CDR1 SGHNT, CDR2 YENEEA. V lost 7 bases and J 5 bases, leaving 20 bases between the germline ends. CDR3 length equals 15 residues. CDR3 sequence reads: CASMLGLGGHTEAFF. In DNA, the CDR3 is TGTGCCAGCATGCTTGGTTTGGGCGGGCATACTGAAGCTTTCTTT.

This clone has only a few counts. The V and J genes are TRBV2 and TRBJ1-1; TRBD1 matches 7 bases. This CDR3 spans 16 amino acids. Germline lookup yields CDR1 SNHLY and CDR2 FYNNEI. Trimming took 4 bases from V and 0 from J; bases not matched to a gene: 8. The CDR3 sequence: CASSGLGTVMNTEAFF. CDR3 DNA sequence: TGTGCCAGCAGTGGATTGGGGACAGTCATGAACACTGAAGCTTTCTTT.

The rearrangement links TRBV27 to TRBJ1-2; D is perhaps TRBD1 (6 bases). The CDR3 loop spans 16 amino acids. V lost 4 bases, J lost 4 bases, and 19 bases lay in between. Germline V CDR1 and CDR2: MNHEY, SMNVEV (reference sequence). The CDR3 DNA sequence: TGTGCCAGCAGTTCCATAACCGACAGGCCTTTCTATGGCTACACCTTC. Amino acid sequence: CASSSITDRPFYGYTF.

The V gene is TRBV19, the J gene TRBJ2-7; D is perhaps TRBD1 or TRBD2 (5 bases each). CDR3 length: 14 residues. Germline V lookup: CDR1 LNHDA, CDR2 SQIVND (reference sequence). V dropped 6 bases and J dropped 4 bases, with 16 bases sitting between them. CDR3 coding DNA: TGTGCCAGTAGGGAGGACAACACCAAGTACGAGCAGTACTTC. It translates to CASREDNTKYEQYF. The full variable domain, rest sourced from reference TRBV19 and TRBJ2-7, is DGGITQSPKYLFRKEGQNVTLSCEQNLNHDAMYWYRQDPGQGLRLIYYSQIVNDFQKGDIAEGYSVSREKKESFPLTVTSAQKNPTAFYLCASREDNTKYEQYFGPGTRLTVT.

The genes are TRBV18 and TRBJ2-6, with a weak D call TRBD1 (6 bases). The CDR3 consists of 17 residues. Trimming cost V 3 bases and J 0 bases, with 12 bases left between them. Germline V gene lookup returns CDR1 KGHSH and CDR2 LQKENI. This CDR3 is CASSPEQGRSGANVLTF. CDR3 sequence (DNA): TGTGCCAGCTCACCGGAACAGGGCCGCTCTGGGGCCAACGTCCTGACTTTC.

The V and J genes are TRBV10-3 and TRBJ2-3; D is undetermined. V lost 2 bases and J 3 bases, leaving 15 bases between the germline ends. This CDR3 has 16 residues. Per the germline V gene, CDR1 is ENHRY and CDR2 is SYGVKD. CDR3 bases: TGTGCCATCAGTGAGGGGTCCTCGAGGCGAACAGATACGCAGTATTTT. This translates into CAISEGSSRRTDTQYF.

The V call is TRBV2, the J call TRBJ1-1; 8 positions agree with TRBD1. V lost 9 bases to trimming and J lost 2 bases; unmatched junction nucleotides: 8. Germline V gene sequence: CDR1 SNHLY, CDR2 FYNNEI. There are 14 residues in the CDR3. For the CDR3, the DNA is TGTGCCAGAAAACAGACAGGGGAAAACACTGAAGCTTTCTTT. Protein sequence: CARKQTGENTEAFF.

J is TRBJ1-2 and V is TRBV29-1; no clear D gene. The CDR3 sequence is 9 residues long. Germline V gene sequence: CDR1 SQVTM, CDR2 ANQGSEA. Trimming removed 4 bases at V and 8 bases at J, with 5 bases between. The CDR3 spells CSVVPGYTF. CDR3 bases: TGCAGCGTTGTGCCCGGCTACACCTTC.

V gene TRBV6-6 combines with J gene TRBJ2-5; D gene unclear. This CDR3 spans 11 amino acids. The V gene lost 2 bases and the J gene lost 8 bases, with 6 bases spanning the gap. CDR1 and CDR2 from the germline V gene are MNHNY and SVGAGI (reference sequence). CDR3 DNA sequence: TGTGCCAGCAGTTACGATGTAACCCAGTACTTC. Encoded protein: CASSYDVTQYF.

This chain links TRBV6-5 with TRBJ1-5; maybe TRBD1 (5 bases). Germline loops: CDR1 MNHEY, CDR2 SVGAGI. The germline V and J ends were trimmed by 6 bases and 5 bases, with 11 bases remaining between them. The length of the CDR3 is 13 residues. CDR3 DNA sequence: TGTGCCAGCAGACAGACAGTTGATCAGCCCCAGCATTTT. Protein sequence: CASRQTVDQPQHF.

This chain links TRBV5-1 with TRBJ2-3; D tentatively fits TRBD1 or TRBD2 (6 bases each). Germline V gene lookup returns CDR1 SGHRS and CDR2 YFSETQ. V dropped 6 bases and J dropped 2 bases, with 16 bases sitting between them. The CDR3 covers 15 residues. The CDR3 region has the DNA TGCGCCAGCACCCCACGGGGGCCGGCCACAGATACGCAGTATTTT. It yields the protein CASTPRGPATDTQYF.

CDR3 DNA sequence: TGCGCCAGCAGCTTGGAGGCAAACACTGAAGCTTTCTTT. Its translation is CASSLEANTEAFF. The chain links TRBV5-1 to TRBJ1-1; D is unclear. The V end lost 0 bases, the J end lost 2 bases, and 5 bases lay between the germline ends. Germline lookup yields CDR1 SGHRS and CDR2 YFSETQ. This CDR3 is 13 amino acids long.